A selection of T cell receptor beta chains follows, all from one sample in a study of T cell repertoires in cytomegalovirus infection. Antigen specificity for these receptors is unknown. TCRdb used MiXCR to reprocess the reads, holding one entry per CDR3 protein. The sample has 800,000 to 950,000 distinct CDR3 sequences, about 33% seen once. Source: cultured CD8+ T cells from PBMCs, taken from culture after CMV antigen stimulation. All receptors derive from a human donor in good health (CMV status not recorded). Some clones in this sample may be carry-over from other donors' samples. Both conserved end residues are part of each CDR3. D genes are given only for firm matches. Size is omitted from some rows. Given values are once, few, many or a class for expanded clones.

J gene | V gene | clone size | D gene | CDR3 protein | CDR3 DNA
TRBJ1-1 | TRBV5-4 | - | - | CASSPPLGTGSEAFF | TGTGCCAGCAGCCCCCCCCTGGGCACGGGGAGTGAAGCTTTCTTT
TRBJ1-2 | TRBV6-5 | - | - | CASSYSGQGYPNYGYTF | TGTGCCAGCAGTTACTCGGGGCAGGGATATCCTAACTATGGCTACACCTTC
TRBJ2-2 | TRBV7-2 | many | TRBD1 | CASSLGAGGYGELFF | TGTGCCAGCAGCTTAGGTGCAGGGGGATACGGGGAGCTGTTTTTT
TRBJ1-2 | TRBV7-6 | few | - | CASSLDITYGYTF | TGTGCCAGCAGCTTAGATATCACCTATGGCTACACCTTC
TRBJ2-1 | TRBV27 | - | - | CASSLRGVLNEQFF | TGTGCCAGCAGTTTAAGGGGAGTACTGAATGAGCAGTTCTTC
TRBJ2-2 | TRBV7-6 | - | - | CASSYKAVNTGELFF | TGTGCCAGCAGCTATAAAGCGGTGAACACCGGGGAGCTGTTTTTT
TRBJ1-2 | TRBV7-2 | few | - | CASSLALGVSDYGYTF | TGTGCCAGCAGCTTAGCGCTTGGGGTTTCGGACTATGGCTACACCTTC
TRBJ1-1 | TRBV4-1 | - | - | CASSQGGSDTEAFF | TGCGCCAGCAGCCAAGGGGGGTCAGACACTGAAGCTTTCTTT
TRBJ1-5 | TRBV19 | - | TRBD1 | CASTTPRTGRGEYSNQPQHF | TGTGCCAGTACCACCCCTCGGACAGGGAGGGGGGAATATAGCAATCAGCCCCAGCATTTT
TRBJ2-3 | TRBV10-3 | - | - | CATGLGETTQYF | TGTGCCACGGGACTGGGGGAGACTACGCAGTATTTT
TRBJ2-7 | TRBV7-7 | many | - | CASSPSDRTYEQYF | TGTGCTAGCAGCCCCAGCGATAGAACCTACGAGCAGTACTTC
TRBJ2-1 | TRBV5-6 | - | TRBD1 | CASSFYRDRGFNEQFF | TGTGCCAGCAGCTTTTACCGGGACAGGGGATTCAATGAGCAGTTCTTC
TRBJ2-1 | TRBV7-2 | many | - | CASSLRERNEQFF | TGTGCCAGCAGCTTAAGGGAGCGCAATGAGCAGTTCTTC
TRBJ1-2 | TRBV7-8 | many | TRBD1 | CASTGSGTGAPYGYTF | TGTGCCAGCACAGGATCCGGGACAGGGGCGCCCTATGGCTACACCTTC
TRBJ2-1 | TRBV12-3/TRBV12-4 | - | TRBD1 | CANSLEGTADYNEQFF | TGTGCCAACAGTTTAGAGGGGACAGCGGATTACAATGAGCAGTTCTTC
TRBJ2-5 | TRBV2 | few | TRBD2 | CASRGAGAGETQYF | TGTGCCAGCAGAGGAGCGGGGGCAGGGGAGACCCAGTACTTC